The 22 T cell receptor beta chains given below trace back to one sample, sequenced in a study of cytomegalovirus exposure and HLA in healthy donors. In the PCR, 60 Vbeta and 13 Jbeta primers were used. Sequencing was performed with immunoSEQ multiplex PCR; in TCRdb, only in-frame clones are kept and a portion is missing. The sample carries under 200,000 clones, approximately 11% recorded once. Sequenced sample: PBMCs. These receptor sequences come from a man in his fifties in good health and CMV-seropositive.

This clone showed up just a few times. V gene TRBV18 combines with J gene TRBJ2-3; possibly TRBD2 for D (6 bases). The CDR3 totals 12 residues. The V gene lost 3 bases and the J gene lost 5 bases, with 6 bases spanning the gap. Germline assignment: CDR1 KGHSH and CDR2 LQKENI. The CDR3 nucleotides are TGTGCCAGCTCACCGGGGGGAGATACGCAGTATTTT. This gives the protein CASSPGGDTQYF.

The V gene is TRBV28, the J gene TRBJ2-2; TRBD1 is a possible D gene (6 bases). Germline V gene data show CDR1 as MDHEN and CDR2 as SYDVKM. V lost 2 bases to trimming and J lost 4 bases, with 14 bases between them. CDR3 size: 16 residues. DNA of the CDR3: TGTGCCAGCAGTTTAAAGCCACAGGGTCCCACCGGGGAGCTGTTTTTT. Its protein product is CASSLKPQGPTGELFF.

This clone turned up a few times. The chain combines TRBV5-4 with TRBJ1-1; 7 nucleotides agree with TRBD1. The CDR3 sequence is 14 residues long. In germline, CDR1 is SGHNT, CDR2 YYREEE (reference sequence). With V trimmed by 2 bases and J by 1 base, 2 bases remained unmatched. The CDR3 bases are TGTGCCAGCAGCTTACAGGGGTGGAACACTGAAGCTTTCTTT. It translates to CASSLQGWNTEAFF.

This clone was counted a few times. The V call is TRBV5-6, the J call TRBJ2-3; D is undetermined. Trimming cost V 0 bases and J 3 bases, with 5 bases left between them. The CDR3 extends over 13 amino acids. CDR1 SGHDT and CDR2 YYEEEE come from the germline V gene. CDR3 protein: CASSLGRTDTQYF. CDR3 DNA: TGTGCCAGCAGCTTGGGCAGGACAGATACGCAGTATTTT.

This clone turned up a few times. Here the CDR3 reads CASRSGTSVSSSGANVLTF. The CDR3 nucleotides are TGTGCCAGCAGAAGTGGGACTAGCGTTTCATCCTCTGGGGCCAACGTCCTGACTTTC. The chain combines TRBV27 with TRBJ2-6; 10 positions agree with TRBD2. CDR3 length: 19 amino acids. Germline V lookup: CDR1 MNHEY, CDR2 SMNVEV (reference sequence). Germline trimming cut 6 bases from V and 0 bases from J; bases unmatched to any gene: 11. The full variable domain, in which reference TRBV27 and TRBJ2-6 provide the parts outside the CDR3, is EAQVTQNPRYLITVTGKKLTVTCSQNMNHEYMSWYRQDPGLGLRQIYYSMNVEVTDKGDVPEGYKVSRKEKRNFPLILESPSPNQTSLYFCASRSGTSVSSSGANVLTFGAGSRLTVL.

This clone came up a few times. This rearrangement joins TRBV19 to TRBJ1-2, with TRBD1 as a possible D gene (6 bases). CDR1 and CDR2 (germline): LNHDA, SQIVND (reference sequence). The CDR3 length is 13 residues. Trimming removed 4 bases from V and 8 bases from J, with 14 bases in between. The CDR3 sequence is CASSTHRAGGYTF. CDR3 nucleotide sequence: TGTGCCAGTAGTACTCACAGGGCTGGAGGCTACACCTTC.

The CDR3 region has the DNA TGTGCTAGTGGTTTGTCCCGGGGTCTAGCGGGGGGCACTAACACCGGGGAGCTGTTTTTT. This translates into CASGLSRGLAGGTNTGELFF. This chain uses TRBV12-5 with TRBJ2-2; 11 positions match TRBD2. Germline lookup yields CDR1 LGHNT and CDR2 FRNRAP. Unmatched junction bases numbered 13, after V lost 2 bases and J lost 2 bases. CDR3 length: 20 residues.

The chain recombines TRBV5-1 with TRBJ1-6, with 8 bases matching TRBD1. Trimming cost V 0 bases and J 7 bases; bases outside gene matches: 9. The CDR3 length is 17 residues. The germline CDR1 and CDR2 sequences are SGHRS and YFSETQ. The CDR3 DNA reads TGCGCCAGCAGCTTGGCCGGGCAGGGGGCGCGCAATTCACCCCTCCACTTT. Its protein is CASSLAGQGARNSPLHF.

The gene calls are TRBV6-5 and TRBJ1-5; D is uncertain. The CDR3 runs to 14 residues. Trimming shortened V by 6 bases and J by 5 bases, and 14 bases separated the two germline ends. The germline gives CDR1 MNHEY, CDR2 SVGAGI. The CDR3 DNA reads TGTGCCAGCAGAGAGAACCCCGTGGATCAGCCCCAGCATTTT. Translated, it gives CASRENPVDQPQHF.

The chain carries TRBV29-1 and TRBJ2-1; 8 positions match TRBD1. CDR1 is SQVTM, CDR2 ANQGSEA, per germline. Germline trimming cut 1 base from V and 0 bases from J; bases unmatched to any gene: 11. The length of the CDR3 is 18 residues. The CDR3 bases are TGCAGCGTTGAAGCCTTCTCGACAGGGGAAAGCTCCTACAATGAGCAGTTCTTC. Amino acids: CSVEAFSTGESSYNEQFF.

The chain has TRBV25-1 and TRBJ1-2; 7 bases match TRBD1. The V gene end was trimmed by 5 bases and the J gene end by 0 bases; junction bases not matched to a gene: 6. The CDR3 sequence is 15 residues long. Germline V gene sequence: CDR1 MGHDK, CDR2 SYGVNS. CDR3 sequence (DNA): TGTGCCAGCAGTCGACAGGGAAGCTCTAACTATGGCTACACCTTC. Residues: CASSRQGSSNYGYTF.

This clone was counted only a few times. The chain recombines TRBV29-1 with TRBJ2-3; 8 nucleotides align to TRBD1. CDR3 length equals 13 residues. V lost 8 bases, J lost 1 base, and 5 bases stayed unmatched. In germline, CDR1 is SQVTM, CDR2 ANQGSEA. CDR3 DNA sequence: TGCAGCATCCACAGGGGGGGCACAGATACGCAGTATTTT. Its protein product is CSIHRGGTDTQYF.

The chain links TRBV27 to TRBJ1-5, with D perhaps matching TRBD1 (6 bases). CDR1 and CDR2 from the germline V gene are MNHEY and SMNVEV (reference sequence). The CDR3 totals 15 residues. V was trimmed by 1 base and J by 7 bases, leaving 14 bases between them. CDR3 region: CASSLFPGEGQPQHF. CDR3 sequence (DNA): TGTGCCAGCAGTTTATTCCCAGGGGAAGGGCAGCCCCAGCATTTT.

V and J are TRBV6-6 and TRBJ2-7; 8 nucleotides match TRBD1. The V gene's germline CDR1 is MNHNY and CDR2 SVGAGI (reference sequence). The CDR3 has 13 residues. V lost 0 bases, J lost 6 bases, and 1 base stayed unmatched. CDR3 sequence (DNA): TGTGCCAGCAGTTACTCGACAGGGGTCGAGCAGTACGTC. Residues: CASSYSTGVEQYV.

The V gene is TRBV6-1, the J gene TRBJ2-2; D is possibly TRBD1 (6 bases). Trimming left V 6 bases short and J 3 bases short, with 11 bases between. CDR1 is MNHNS, CDR2 SASEGT, per germline. CDR3 length: 14 residues. CDR3 coding DNA: TGTGCCAGCAGGGACAGTGGTCACACCGGGGAGCTGTTTTTT. Its translation: CASRDSGHTGELFF.

The CDR3 sequence: CASSYSSILSHGYTF. The CDR3 DNA reads TGTGCCAGCAGTTACTCTTCAATTTTAAGCCATGGCTACACCTTC. The chain has TRBV6-6 and TRBJ1-2; D remains ambiguous. CDR1 and CDR2 from the germline V gene are MNHNY and SVGAGI (reference sequence). CDR3 length: 15 amino acids. V was trimmed by 0 bases and J by 6 bases, leaving 14 bases between them.

The chain carries TRBV30 and TRBJ2-3; 11 nucleotides agree with TRBD2. This CDR3 comprises 14 residues. V was pared by 7 bases and J by 4 bases, with 7 bases of the junction left unmatched. Germline CDR1 GTSNPN, CDR2 SVGIG (reference sequence). The CDR3 reads CASHSTSGADTQYF. The CDR3 DNA sequence: TGTGCCTCTCACTCGACTAGCGGGGCAGATACGCAGTATTTT.

This clone was seen only a few times. This chain uses TRBV30 with TRBJ2-7; weak D call: TRBD1 (6 bases). Trimming removed 2 bases from V and 5 bases from J, with 16 bases in between. Germline loops: CDR1 GTSNPN, CDR2 SVGIG (reference sequence). There are 14 residues in the CDR3. CDR3 nucleotide sequence: TGTGCCTGGAGTTACAGAAGAGGGGGTGACGAGCAGTACTTC. This sequence encodes CAWSYRRGGDEQYF.

The chain employs TRBV6-5 and TRBJ1-6; D possibly corresponds to TRBD1 (5 bases). CDR1 and CDR2 (germline): MNHEY, SVGAGI. V lost 4 bases and J 3 bases, leaving 7 bases between the germline ends. The CDR3 sequence is 14 residues long. The CDR3: CASSSGHYNSPLHF. The CDR3 nucleotides are TGTGCCAGCAGTTCCGGACACTATAATTCACCCCTCCACTTT.

V is TRBV7-2 and J is TRBJ2-5, with TRBD2 identical over 12 bases. From germline, CDR1 is SGHTA and CDR2 FQGNSA. Trimming took 6 bases from V and 5 from J; bases not matched to a gene: 10. This CDR3 region has 16 residues. The CDR3 reads CASSYLAGGPVETQYF. For the CDR3, the DNA is TGTGCCAGCAGTTACCTAGCGGGGGGGCCGGTCGAGACCCAGTACTTC.

The table lists this clone with a few counts. The rearrangement uses TRBV18 and TRBJ2-4; 8 bases map to TRBD1. Trimming took 4 bases from V and 0 from J; bases not matched to a gene: 5. The CDR3 has 16 residues. Per germline, CDR1 KGHSH and CDR2 LQKENI. The CDR3 nucleotides are TGTGCCAGCTCACTCCGGGACAGGATAGCCAAAAACATTCAGTACTTC. Translation: CASSLRDRIAKNIQYF.

This clone turned up a few times. This chain connects TRBV7-2 to TRBJ2-3; D possibly corresponds to TRBD2 (6 bases). CDR1 and CDR2 from the germline V gene are SGHTA and FQGNSA. This CDR3 region has 15 residues. V was shortened by 5 bases and J by 7 bases, with 19 bases between the two germline ends. DNA of the CDR3: TGTGCCAGCAGCCCCGGGATAGCGGCTCCTCATACGCAGTATTTT. Translated, it gives CASSPGIAAPHTQYF.